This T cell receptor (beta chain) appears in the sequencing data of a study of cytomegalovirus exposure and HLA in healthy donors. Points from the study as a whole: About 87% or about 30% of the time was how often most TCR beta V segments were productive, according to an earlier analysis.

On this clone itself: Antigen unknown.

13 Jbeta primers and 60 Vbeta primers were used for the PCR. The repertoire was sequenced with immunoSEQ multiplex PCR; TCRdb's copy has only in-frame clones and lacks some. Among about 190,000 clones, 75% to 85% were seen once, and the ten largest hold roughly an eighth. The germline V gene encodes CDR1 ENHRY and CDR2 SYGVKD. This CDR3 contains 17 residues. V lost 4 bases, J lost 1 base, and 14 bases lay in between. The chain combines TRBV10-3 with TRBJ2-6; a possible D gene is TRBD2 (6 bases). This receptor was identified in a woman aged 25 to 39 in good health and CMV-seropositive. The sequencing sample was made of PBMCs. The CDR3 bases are TGTGCCATCAGTGTGGAGGGTCATCGTTCTGGGGCCAACGTCCTGACTTTC. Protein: CAISVEGHRSGANVLTF.